The 7 T cell receptor beta chains below come from one sample, sequenced in a study of T cell repertoires in cytomegalovirus infection. Each CDR3 protein gets one entry after TCRdb re-called the reads with MiXCR. The sample lists approximately 1,000,000 distinct CDR3 sequences, around 31% occurring once. Antigen specificity for these receptors is unknown. The sample consisted of cultured CD8+ T cells from PBMCs, taken from culture after CMV antigen stimulation. The source of these receptors is a human donor in good health (CMV status not recorded). Some clones in this sample may be carry-over from other donors' samples.

This clonotype was recorded many times. Germline is not matched at one junction end, which may reflect a read error. V and J are TRBV5-1 and TRBJ2-7, with 7 bases aligning to TRBD1. Germline V gene sequence: CDR1 SGHRS, CDR2 YFSETQ. The CDR3 totals 12 residues. Here the CDR3 reads CASSPTGSEQYF. CDR3 DNA: TGTGCCAGCAGTCCGACAGGGAGCGAGCAGTACTTC. The full variable domain, with the rest looked up from reference TRBV5-1 and TRBJ2-7, is KAGVTQTPRYLIKTRGQQVTLSCSPISGHRSVSWYQQTPGQGLQFLFEYFSETQRNKGNFPGRFSGRQFSNSRSEMNVSTLELGDSALYLCASSPTGSEQYFGPGTRLTVT.

This clonotype was found many times. The chain links TRBV7-9 to TRBJ2-2; D is ambiguous. Germline V lookup: CDR1 SEHNR, CDR2 FQNEAQ (reference sequence). There are 14 residues in the CDR3. V dropped 4 bases and J dropped 0 bases, with 6 bases sitting between them. The CDR3 DNA is TGTGCCAGCAGCTCCCACACGAACACCGGGGAGCTGTTTTTT. Residues: CASSSHTNTGELFF.

The rearrangement joins TRBV6-2 or TRBV6-3 to TRBJ1-5; D call uncertain. V lost 8 bases and J 6 bases, leaving 17 bases between the germline ends. Germline lookup yields CDR1 MNHEY and CDR2 SVGEGT. The CDR3 loop spans 14 amino acids. This chain's CDR3 is CASVDEAIGQPQHF. In DNA form, the CDR3 reads TGTGCCAGCGTGGACGAGGCAATCGGTCAGCCCCAGCATTTT.

The chain is built from TRBV12-5 and TRBJ1-3, with 9 nucleotides matching TRBD1. Trimming cost V 7 bases and J 0 bases; bases outside gene matches: 4. This CDR3 region has 15 residues. Per germline, CDR1 LGHNT and CDR2 FRNRAP. CDR3 sequence reads: CASEMTGGSGNTIYF. The CDR3, as DNA: TGTGCTAGTGAGATGACAGGGGGCTCTGGAAACACCATATATTTT.

The rearrangement uses TRBV7-8 and TRBJ2-6; no firm D call. CDR1 is SGHVS and CDR2 is FQNEAQ in the germline V gene. Trimming removed 8 bases from V and 0 bases from J, with 2 bases in between. The CDR3 loop spans 12 amino acids. CDR3 sequence reads: CASVSGANVLTF. The CDR3 bases are TGTGCCAGCGTCTCTGGGGCCAACGTCCTGACTTTC.

This clonotype was found many times. The V and J genes are TRBV7-6 and TRBJ2-5; D possibly corresponds to TRBD2 (5 bases). Trimming took 5 bases from V and 5 from J, leaving 12 bases between them. CDR3 length equals 13 residues. Germline CDR1 and CDR2: SGHVS and FNYEAQ. In DNA, the CDR3 is TGTGCCAGCAGCCTCATTAGGAGGGAGACCCAGTACTTC. Translated: CASSLIRRETQYF.

This clonotype was observed a handful of times. In DNA form, the CDR3 reads TGTGCCACCAGCGGAATAGATAGCTCCTACGAGCAGTACTTC. Amino acid sequence: CATSGIDSSYEQYF. The gene calls are TRBV15 and TRBJ2-7; D call uncertain. Germline V lookup: CDR1 LNHNV, CDR2 YYDKDF (reference sequence). Trimming pared 5 bases from V and 0 bases from J, leaving 11 bases between. The CDR3 has 14 amino acids.